Included here is one T cell receptor (beta chain) sequence, with context. These data are taken from a study of shared clonotypes between healthy human individuals. Only CD45RO-negative cells positively selected for CCR7 counted as naive CD8 cells, so terminally differentiated effector memory CD45RA+ cells were excluded. Libraries were prepared by immunoSEQ multiplex PCR; TCRdb keeps only in-frame clonotypes and omits some of them. This table has nearly 2 million clones, about 95% appearing once. The length of the CDR3 is 12 residues. Trimming cost V 2 bases and J 9 bases, with 11 bases left between them. Germline lookup yields CDR1 GTSNPN and CDR2 SVGIG (reference sequence).

V gene TRBV30 combines with J gene TRBJ2-4; either TRBD1 or TRBD2 may supply D (5 bases each). The sequencing sample was made of naive CD8+ T cells sorted from blood. The sequence was obtained from a young man in good health. The CDR3 DNA is TGTGCCTGGAGTATGGGGGAAGGCATTCAGTACTTC. Translating gives CAWSMGEGIQYF.